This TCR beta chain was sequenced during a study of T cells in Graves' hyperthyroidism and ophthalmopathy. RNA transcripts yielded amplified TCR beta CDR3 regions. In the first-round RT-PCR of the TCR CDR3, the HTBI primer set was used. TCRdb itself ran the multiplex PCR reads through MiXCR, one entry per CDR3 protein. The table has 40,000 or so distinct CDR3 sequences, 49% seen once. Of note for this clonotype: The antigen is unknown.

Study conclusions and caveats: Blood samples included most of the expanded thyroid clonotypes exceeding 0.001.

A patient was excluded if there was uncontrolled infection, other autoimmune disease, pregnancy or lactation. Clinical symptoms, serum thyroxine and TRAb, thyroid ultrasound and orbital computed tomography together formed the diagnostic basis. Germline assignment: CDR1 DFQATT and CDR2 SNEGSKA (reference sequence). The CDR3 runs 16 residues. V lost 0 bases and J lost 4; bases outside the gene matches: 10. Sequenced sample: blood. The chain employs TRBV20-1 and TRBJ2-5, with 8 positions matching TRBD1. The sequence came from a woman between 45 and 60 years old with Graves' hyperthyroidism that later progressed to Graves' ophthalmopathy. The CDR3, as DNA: TGCAGTGCTAGAGATGCCCAGGGGGCCCTTAGAGAGACCCAGTACTTC. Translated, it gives CSARDAQGALRETQYF.